This TCR beta chain was sequenced in a study of shared clonotypes between healthy human individuals. Study results and limitations: The study found lower generation probabilities in non-shared clonotypes than in those shared by all four donors.

A note on this clone: Its specificity is unknown.

TCRdb's table, derived via immunoSEQ multiplex PCR, lists solely in-frame clones and lacks some. Among about 1.1 million clones, 77% were seen once, and the ten largest hold approximately 0.95%. CDR1 is SEHNR and CDR2 is FQNEAQ in the germline V gene (reference sequence). CDR3 size: 14 residues. Trimming cost V 1 base and J 5 bases, with 12 bases left between them. The J gene is TRBJ2-7, the V gene TRBV7-9; tentative D call: TRBD2 (5 bases). The sequenced sample consisted of memory CD4+ T cells from PBMCs. The sample's subset: CD45RA-negative fraction. The sequence came from a young man in good health. Some clones in this sample may be carry-over from other donors' samples. CDR3: CASSLEREFDEQYF. The CDR3 nucleotides read TGTGCCAGCAGCTTAGAGAGGGAGTTCGACGAGCAGTACTTC.